Following are 27 T cell receptor beta chains from one sample sequenced in a study of shared clonotypes between healthy human individuals. Only in-frame clones appear in the TCRdb table, and some are missing; sequencing was by immunoSEQ multiplex PCR. The sample has 2 million to 3 million clones; just over 90% are singletons. The source material was naive CD4+ T cells sorted from blood. Stated subset: CD45RA+ positively selected. These receptors were collected from a man younger than 30 in good health.

Turning to this clone: Additional DNA sequences in this sample encode the identical CDR3. The gene calls are TRBV7-9 and TRBJ2-7; D perhaps matches TRBD2 (5 bases). CDR1 and CDR2 from the germline V gene are SEHNR and FQNEAQ (reference sequence). There are 14 residues in the CDR3. V lost 1 base to trimming and J lost 0 bases, with 7 bases between them. CDR3 amino acids: CASSLGGFSYEQYF. In DNA form, the CDR3 reads TGTGCCAGCAGCTTAGGAGGGTTCTCCTACGAGCAGTACTTC. The variable domain in full, completed from reference TRBV7-9 and TRBJ2-7, reads DTGVSQNPRHKITKRGQNVTFRCDPISEHNRLYWYRQTLGQGPEFLTYFQNEAQLEKSRLLSDRFSAERPKGSFSTLEIQRTEQGDSAMYLCASSLGGFSYEQYFGPGTRLTVT.

The chain links TRBV5-4 to TRBJ1-1; 7 bases line up with TRBD1. Germline V lookup: CDR1 SGHNT, CDR2 YYREEE (reference sequence). Germline trimming cut 3 bases from V and 3 bases from J; bases unmatched to any gene: 2. This CDR3 is 13 amino acids long. Here the CDR3 DNA reads TGTGCCAGCAGCTGGGGACAGTACACTGAAGCTTTCTTT. It translates to CASSWGQYTEAFF.

This rearrangement joins TRBV5-4 to TRBJ2-1, with 7 bases aligning to TRBD2. The CDR3 sequence is 14 residues long. Germline V gene data show CDR1 as SGHNT and CDR2 as YYREEE (reference sequence). The trim removed 7 bases at V and 4 bases at J, leaving 8 bases unmatched. The CDR3 here is CASARAGSYNEQFF. CDR3 in DNA: TGTGCCAGCGCCCGAGCGGGAAGTTACAATGAGCAGTTCTTC.

The gene calls are TRBV6-6 and TRBJ1-4, with 8 bases that match TRBD1. CDR3 length equals 14 residues. From germline, CDR1 is MNHNY and CDR2 SVGAGI (reference sequence). V gave up 6 bases and J gave up 4 bases; unmatched junction bases: 4. In DNA form, the CDR3 reads TGTGCCAGCAGCCACGGACAGGGTAATGAAAAACTGTTTTTT. Translating gives CASSHGQGNEKLFF.

In the case of this clone: This sample also contains other DNA sequences that code for the same CDR3. The chain joins TRBV18 to TRBJ2-5; D call uncertain. The CDR3 has 12 residues. Germline V gives CDR1 KGHSH, CDR2 LQKENI. Trimming left V 3 bases short and J 0 bases short, with 2 bases between. Here the CDR3 DNA reads TGTGCCAGCTCACCGAACCAAGAGACCCAGTACTTC. Amino acids: CASSPNQETQYF.

The chain combines TRBV5-8 with TRBJ1-2, with D possibly TRBD1 on 6 matching bases. The V end lost 4 bases, the J end lost 2 bases, and 15 bases lay between the germline ends. Per germline, CDR1 SGHTS and CDR2 YDEGEE. The CDR3 consists of 15 residues. The CDR3 here is CASSPRDKTNYGYTF. In DNA form, the CDR3 reads TGTGCCAGCAGCCCGAGGGACAAAACAAACTATGGCTACACCTTC. The complete variable domain, with remaining parts taken from reference TRBV5-8 and TRBJ1-2, reads EAGVTQSPTHLIKTRGQQATLRCSPISGHTSVYWYQQALGLGLQFLLWYDEGEERNRGNFPPRFSGRQFPNYSSELNVNALELEDSALYLCASSPRDKTNYGYTFGSGTRLTVV.

A single count supports this clone. The rearrangement joins TRBV25-1 to TRBJ1-6, with D unresolved. The germline V and J ends were trimmed by 8 bases and 7 bases, with 15 bases remaining between them. There are 14 residues in the CDR3. Germline V gene data show CDR1 as MGHDK and CDR2 as SYGVNS. CDR3 sequence (DNA): TGTGCCAGCGGAACGGGGTTCGGGAATTCACCCCTCCACTTT. It is translated as CASGTGFGNSPLHF.

The V gene is TRBV9, the J gene TRBJ1-5; D might be TRBD1 (5 bases). Trimming took 3 bases from V and 7 from J, leaving 14 bases between them. Germline CDR1 is SGDLS and CDR2 is YYNGEE. The CDR3 runs to 14 residues. The CDR3 is CASSGGGSNQPQHF. CDR3 coding DNA: TGTGCCAGCAGCGGGGGCGGATCTAACCAGCCCCAGCATTTT.

The chain is built from TRBV6-5 and TRBJ2-5; D may be TRBD2 (6 bases). Trimming removed 6 bases from V and 10 bases from J, with 15 bases in between. CDR1 is MNHEY and CDR2 is SVGAGI in the germline V gene. CDR3 length equals 12 residues. The CDR3 DNA follows: TGTGCCAGCAGGGGAGCTAGCGAGGGCCAGTACTTC. It is translated as CASRGASEGQYF.

Comment on this clone: This same CDR3 is encoded by further DNA sequences in the sample. V usage is TRBV6-1 and J usage is TRBJ2-7; D remains ambiguous. CDR1 MNHNS and CDR2 SASEGT come from the germline V gene. V was pared by 4 bases and J by 2 bases, with 3 bases between. The CDR3 loop spans 11 amino acids. The CDR3 spells CASSAPYEQYF. For the CDR3, the DNA is TGTGCCAGCAGTGCTCCCTACGAGCAGTACTTC.

The chain has TRBV5-5 and TRBJ1-3; 7 bases match TRBD1. The CDR3 covers 15 residues. Trimming took 0 bases from V and 2 from J; bases not matched to a gene: 2. Germline assignment: CDR1 SGHKS and CDR2 YYEKEE (reference sequence). CDR3 sequence (DNA): TGTGCCAGCAGCTTGGGTGGGACAGCTGGAAACACCATATATTTT. This gives the protein CASSLGGTAGNTIYF.

The chain uses TRBV5-6 and TRBJ2-7; D perhaps matches TRBD1 (5 bases). This CDR3 contains 15 residues. Trimming took 3 bases from V and 2 from J, leaving 15 bases between them. Germline V gives CDR1 SGHDT, CDR2 YYEEEE. CDR3 coding DNA: TGTGCCAGCAGCTCCCTCAGGGCGGACGCCTACGAGCAGTACTTC. This gives the protein CASSSLRADAYEQYF.

The chain is built from TRBV19 and TRBJ2-3; possibly TRBD1 or TRBD2 for D (5 bases each). Germline V gives CDR1 LNHDA, CDR2 SQIVND (reference sequence). The CDR3 consists of 17 residues. Trimming cost V 7 bases and J 6 bases, with 26 bases left between them. The CDR3 is CASKALRDPSPTDTQYF. The CDR3 DNA is TGTGCCAGTAAAGCTCTCCGGGACCCCTCACCGACGGATACGCAGTATTTT.

The chain employs TRBV18 and TRBJ2-3, with unresolved D. Trimming pared 6 bases from V and 2 bases from J, leaving 6 bases between. The CDR3 sequence is 12 residues long. Germline CDR1 KGHSH, CDR2 LQKENI. CDR3 nucleotide sequence: TGTGCCAGCTCTGAGCTCACAGATACGCAGTATTTT. It specifies CASSELTDTQYF.

The sample holds one count of this clone. The CDR3 reads CASSPARDIPNYGYTF. CDR3 DNA sequence: TGCGCCAGCAGCCCCGCCCGGGACATTCCTAACTATGGCTACACCTTC. The chain links TRBV4-3 to TRBJ1-2; tentative D call: TRBD1 (6 bases). The V gene lost 4 bases and the J gene lost 0 bases, with 15 bases spanning the gap. Germline CDR1 is LGHNA and CDR2 is YSLEER. There are 16 residues in the CDR3.

The chain is built from TRBV6-5 and TRBJ2-1, with 9 bases matching TRBD2. This CDR3 region has 16 residues. The junction had 8 bases not matched to a gene; V was cut back by 4 bases and J by 4 bases. Per the germline V gene, CDR1 is MNHEY and CDR2 is SVGAGI. The CDR3 DNA reads as TGTGCCAGCAGTTCTACGACTAGCGGAACATACAATGAGCAGTTCTTC. This gives the protein CASSSTTSGTYNEQFF.

This clone showed up just a few times. V is TRBV30 and J is TRBJ1-6; TRBD1 might be the D (6 bases). Deletions cut 2 bases from V and 7 bases from J, with 18 bases between. CDR1 GTSNPN and CDR2 SVGIG come from the germline V gene (reference sequence). The CDR3 extends over 16 amino acids. The CDR3 nucleotides read TGTGCCTGGAGTCGAAGTAACAGGGTTCTGAATTCACCCCTCCACTTT. Translation: CAWSRSNRVLNSPLHF.

The chain has TRBV7-2 and TRBJ2-5; D remains unclear. The V end was cut by 1 base, the J end by 5 bases, with 14 bases between. This CDR3 has 15 residues. In germline, CDR1 is SGHTA, CDR2 FQGNSA. CDR3 protein: CASSLVRVARETQYF. CDR3 DNA: TGTGCCAGCAGCTTAGTACGGGTTGCCCGGGAGACCCAGTACTTC.

The chain employs TRBV27 and TRBJ1-5; unclear D gene. CDR1 is MNHEY, CDR2 SMNVEV, per germline (reference sequence). The ends were cut back, 6 bases at V and 2 bases at J, with 8 bases in the middle. The CDR3 has 13 residues. The CDR3 loop reads CASRAHGNQPQHF. CDR3 DNA: TGTGCCAGCAGAGCACATGGCAATCAGCCCCAGCATTTT.

Comments on this clone: This sample also contains other DNA sequences that code for the same CDR3. V is TRBV18 and J is TRBJ1-5; D remains ambiguous. The CDR3 has 13 amino acids. Germline V gene sequence: CDR1 KGHSH, CDR2 LQKENI. V shed 2 bases and J shed 4 bases, with 6 bases lying between them. The CDR3: CASSPGLNQPQHF. In nucleotides, the CDR3 is TGTGCCAGCTCACCAGGGCTGAATCAGCCCCAGCATTTT.

V and J are TRBV11-2 and TRBJ1-5; TRBD1 aligns across 8 bases. The CDR3 runs to 16 residues. Germline CDR1 SGHAT, CDR2 FQNNGV. V lost 5 bases, J lost 2 bases, and 8 bases stayed unmatched. For the CDR3, the DNA is TGTGCCAGCAGCGTCGGACAGGGAATTGGCAATCAGCCCCAGCATTTT. Its protein product is CASSVGQGIGNQPQHF.

The chain links TRBV6-5 to TRBJ2-3; TRBD2 is a possible D gene (6 bases). Germline loops: CDR1 MNHEY, CDR2 SVGAGI. The CDR3 loop spans 16 amino acids. Trimming took 4 bases from V and 0 from J, leaving 14 bases between them. The CDR3 region is CASSSNAGLSTDTQYF. CDR3 sequence (DNA): TGTGCCAGCAGTTCTAATGCGGGACTGAGCACAGATACGCAGTATTTT.

The chain joins TRBV29-1 to TRBJ2-5; D possibly matches TRBD1 or TRBD2 (5 bases each). Germline CDR1 reads SQVTM; CDR2 reads ANQGSEA. With 0 bases removed from V and 4 bases from J, the gap between germline ends came to 9 bases. This CDR3 region has 13 residues. The CDR3 DNA reads TGCAGCGTTGAAGATCAGAGGGGAGAGACCCAGTACTTC. It is translated as CSVEDQRGETQYF.

The V call is TRBV5-1, the J call TRBJ2-7, with D perhaps matching TRBD1 or TRBD2 (7 bases each). CDR3 size: 14 residues. The V gene lost 4 bases and the J gene lost 2 bases, with 13 bases spanning the gap. Germline V lookup: CDR1 SGHRS, CDR2 YFSETQ. DNA of the CDR3: TGCGCCAGCAGCCCGGGGGGACAGCCCTACGAGCAGTACTTC. This codes for CASSPGGQPYEQYF.

CDR3 in amino acids: CASSETWNQPQHF. For the CDR3, the DNA is TGTGCCAGCAGTGAGACGTGGAATCAGCCCCAGCATTTT. The chain combines TRBV6-1 with TRBJ1-5; D call uncertain. Trimming stripped 3 bases from V and 4 bases from J, with 7 bases between. Germline CDR1 MNHNS, CDR2 SASEGT. CDR3 length equals 13 residues.

The rearrangement links TRBV4-2 to TRBJ2-1; maybe TRBD2 (6 bases). The CDR3 runs 16 residues. The germline V gene encodes CDR1 LGHNA and CDR2 YNFKEQ. Trimming stripped 4 bases from V and 2 bases from J, with 15 bases between. The CDR3 sequence: CASSRDLTVPYNEQFF. CDR3 nucleotide sequence: TGTGCCAGCAGCCGGGACTTGACAGTGCCCTACAATGAGCAGTTCTTC.

This chain joins TRBV18 and TRBJ2-4; TRBD2 aligns across 7 bases. This CDR3 is built from 15 residues. After removal of 3 bases from V and 8 bases from J, the junction contained 10 bases not matched to a gene. Germline CDR1 is KGHSH and CDR2 is LQKENI. The CDR3 here is CASSPSAGPRDIQYF. CDR3 nucleotides: TGTGCCAGCTCACCCTCAGCGGGGCCAAGGGACATTCAGTACTTC.